This record concerns one TCR beta chain sequence. This clone's antigen is unknown. Within one base of it there is no much larger clone, and no base qualities were kept. This entry comes from a study of response to subunit inactivated influenza vaccine (dated by TCRdb to 2016 to 2019). In the study overall: To follow how T cells responded to a trivalent subunit inactivated influenza vaccine, the researchers relied on deep quantitative profiling of the T cell receptor repertoire.

Broader findings and caveats from the paper: According to the authors, only a limited number of new T cells may be recruited by each seasonal influenza vaccination.

The library was produced with RT-PCR. These reads were obtained on an Illumina HiSeq 2500. TCRdb reprocessing: public reads trimmed at Q25 with fastp, clones called with MiXCR, in-frame beta chains kept. Each record represents a unique CDR3 protein, reported with the most common genes and DNA among its rows. Across this sample there are under 800,000 distinct CDR3 sequences, with around 14% seen only once. 5.5% to 7% of the sample goes to the ten largest clones. CDR1 and CDR2 were assigned from the germline V gene (reference sequence) as SEHNR and FQNEAQ. V lost 1 base and J lost 9 bases, and the count of bases not matched to a germline gene is 6. From its cysteine to its phenylalanine, the CDR3 spans 16 amino acids. Here the CDR3 DNA is all that survives: 48 bases in frame from base 1.

This receptor was obtained from a man aged 45-65 years who received an inactivated influenza vaccine. Donor details come from another sample of the same person, matched by shared clones. The source was PBMCs from blood, collected 14 days before vaccination. Recombination connected TRBV7-9 to TRBJ2-1, with 13 middle bases fitting TRBD2. DNA sequence: TGTGCCAGCAGCTTAGAAGGACTAGCGGGAGTGGTTGAGCAGTTCTTC. Protein translation: CASSLEGLAGVVEQFF. When the CDR3 is completed using the reference TRBV7-9 and TRBJ2-1 genes on either side, the full variable domain is DTGVSQNPRHKITKRGQNVTFRCDPISEHNRLYWYRQTLGQGPEFLTYFQNEAQLEKSRLLSDRFSAERPKGSFSTLEIQRTEQGDSAMYLCASSLEGLAGVVEQFFGPGTRLTVL.